This is a list of T cell receptor beta chains from one sample in a study of blood T cell repertoires in COVID-19. Assay: immunoSEQ multiplex PCR; the TCRdb copy retains only in-frame clones and omits some. Seen here are tens of thousands of clones, 70% to 90% observed once, and the top ten hold around 15%. The specimen was peripheral blood. These receptor sequences come from a woman over 75 with acute or convalescent COVID-19. CDR3s include the opening cysteine and the closing phenylalanine or tryptophan. Each record gives: V gene, J gene, clone size, D gene, CDR3 DNA, CDR3 protein. The D gene is left open where the match is weak. Some rows mark clone size as missing; the rest say once, few, many or name a class of expanded clone.

>TRBV27|TRBJ2-7|few|NA
TGTGCCAGCAGCTCTAGCTCCTACGAGCAGTACTTC
CASSSSSYEQYF
>TRBV9|TRBJ1-4|NA|NA
TGTGCCAGCAGCCAGAATAGCAGGGGTAATGAAAAACTGTTTTTT
CASSQNSRGNEKLFF
>TRBV29-1|TRBJ1-1|NA|TRBD1
TGCAGCGTCATGGCAGCCCTCGGGACAGGAGAAGCTTTCTTT
CSVMAALGTGEAFF
>TRBV6-1|TRBJ2-7|few|TRBD2
TGTGCCAGCAGTGGACCGGGACGGCGGGGGTTATGGGAGCAGTACTTC
CASSGPGRRGLWEQYF
>TRBV5-1|TRBJ1-2|NA|NA
TGCGCCAGCAGCTCTACAGGGAGGGGTGATGGCTACACCTTC
CASSSTGRGDGYTF
>TRBV15|TRBJ2-5|NA|TRBD1
TGTGCCACCAGCAGATCGGGGACAGTCCAAGAGACCCAGTACTTC
CATSRSGTVQETQYF
>TRBV19|TRBJ2-5|NA|TRBD1
TGTGCCAGTAGTTCCGGACAGGGGGCACGGGAGACCCAGTACTTC
CASSSGQGARETQYF
>TRBV19|TRBJ2-3|NA|TRBD2
TGTGCCAGTAGTTCTAGCGGGGGTTACACAGATACGCAGTATTTT
CASSSSGGYTDTQYF
>TRBV7-9|TRBJ2-3|NA|TRBD2
TGTGCCAGCAGCTTATCAACTAGCGGGGGGACCCTCACAGATACGCAGTATTTT
CASSLSTSGGTLTDTQYF
>TRBV28|TRBJ2-3|NA|NA
TGTGCCAGCAGTTTATTGTTCCCAGCTAGAGATACGCAGTATTTT
CASSLLFPARDTQYF
>TRBV10-2|TRBJ1-2|NA|NA
TGCGCCAGCAGCAGTACCACAGGAGACTATGGCTACACCTTC
CASSSTTGDYGYTF
>TRBV29-1|TRBJ2-5|NA|NA
TGCAGCGGAGGACAGACCAGGGTCGGGGAGACCCAGTACTTC
CSGGQTRVGETQYF
>TRBV27|TRBJ2-1|NA|NA
TGTGCCAGCAGTTTCCGGGCTAGCTCAATTGGCTCCTACAATGAGCAGTTCTTC
CASSFRASSIGSYNEQFF
>TRBV7-2|TRBJ1-3|NA|NA
TGTGCCAGCAGCTTAGGTAGCTCTGGAAACACCATATATTTT
CASSLGSSGNTIYF
>TRBV2|TRBJ2-2|few|TRBD2
TGTGCCAGCACGGGGGGTAACACCGGGGAGCTGTTTTTT
CASTGGNTGELFF
>TRBV28|TRBJ2-5|NA|NA
TGTGCCAGCAGGGGGCCGGGGACCCAGTACTTC
CASRGPGTQYF
>TRBV9|TRBJ1-2|NA|NA
TGTGCCAGCAGCCCAGGGGATCCCAACTATGGCTACACCTTC
CASSPGDPNYGYTF